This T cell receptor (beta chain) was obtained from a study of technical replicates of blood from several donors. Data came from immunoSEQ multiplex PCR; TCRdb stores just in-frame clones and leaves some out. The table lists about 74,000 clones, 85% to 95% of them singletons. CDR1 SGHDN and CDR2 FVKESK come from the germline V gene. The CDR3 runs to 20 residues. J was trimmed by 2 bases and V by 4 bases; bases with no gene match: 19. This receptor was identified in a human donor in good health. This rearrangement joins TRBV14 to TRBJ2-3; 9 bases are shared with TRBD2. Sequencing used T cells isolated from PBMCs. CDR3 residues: CASSRRRPAGGPNPTDTQYF. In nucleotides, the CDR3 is TGTGCCAGCAGCCGACGGCGGCCAGCGGGGGGCCCGAACCCCACAGATACGCAGTATTTT.